The rows below give T cell receptor beta chains drawn from one sample of a study of CD8 T cells in ankylosing spondylitis. One entry per CDR3 protein results from TCRdb running MiXCR on the 5' RACE reads. The data show 250,000 to 350,000 distinct CDR3 sequences, 20% seen once. Sequencing was performed on blood, either unsorted or a sorted T cell fraction (not recorded which). The receptors shown here come from a male donor with ankylosing spondylitis or in good health (not recorded which). CDR3s leave out the opening cysteine and the closing phenylalanine or tryptophan. Only some rows state a clone size, as once, few, many or a class for expanded clones.

v_call	j_call	clone_size	cdr3_aa
TRBV20-1	TRBJ2-3	NA	SARGEKDTQY
TRBV5-1	TRBJ2-5	few	ASSPMSQEETQY
TRBV5-1	TRBJ2-5	many	ASSEEETQY
TRBV5-1	TRBJ1-2	NA	ASSLEWGMVDGYT
TRBV12-3/TRBV12-4	TRBJ2-3	few	AICLAGDTDTQY
TRBV12-3/TRBV12-4	TRBJ2-1	NA	ASSFIEDRTYNEQF
TRBV5-1	TRBJ2-1	once	ASSLSQGNEQF
TRBV7-3	TRBJ2-3	NA	ASSFGAGGSTDTQY
TRBV11-2	TRBJ2-1	few	ASSLGLDSAEQF
TRBV6-5	TRBJ2-1	few	ATHAQNNNEQF
TRBV29-1	TRBJ1-4	NA	SVEGQQTNEKLF
TRBV12-3/TRBV12-4	TRBJ1-2	few	ASSFQFYGYT
TRBV10-2	TRBJ1-6	few	ASSTGGRNSPLH
TRBV29-1	TRBJ1-1	many	SVDPRSMNTEAF
TRBV15	TRBJ1-4	many	ATSRPGNRLNEKLF
TRBV12-3/TRBV12-4	TRBJ1-1	NA	ASSPGTALMNTEAF
TRBV6-1	TRBJ2-3	NA	ASSISLHTDTQY
TRBV20-1	TRBJ2-1	many	SARQATTFNEQF
TRBV11-2	TRBJ2-5	many	ASSSRLVSETQY
TRBV6-1	TRBJ1-5	NA	ASSHSTRWDQPQH
TRBV10-1	TRBJ2-3	few	ASSARDKPTDTQY
TRBV3-1	TRBJ2-3	few	ASSPPAERALGPDTQY
TRBV4-1	TRBJ2-1	many	ASSLRTSGISYNEQF
TRBV2	TRBJ1-1	NA	ASSAWDSGTTEAF
TRBV19	TRBJ1-5	few	ASSLTSVNQPQH
TRBV29-1	TRBJ1-2	few	SVLGGGRDGYT
TRBV7-8	TRBJ2-3	few	ASSLGGVADTQY
TRBV12-3/TRBV12-4	TRBJ1-1	NA	ASSPAMNTEAF
TRBV11-2	TRBJ2-3	NA	ASSSQVDRRASTDTQY
TRBV6-1	TRBJ1-3	many	ASRPSAGNTIY
TRBV20-1	TRBJ1-1	few	SARARDSNTEAF
TRBV29-1	TRBJ1-5	many	SVSTGHKNSNQPQH
TRBV5-6	TRBJ2-3	NA	ASIQQGAGDTQY
TRBV12-3/TRBV12-4	TRBJ2-5	NA	ASSETLSTGH
TRBV11-2	TRBJ2-1	NA	ASSLGPGGNNEQF
TRBV12-3/TRBV12-4	TRBJ1-5	few	ASSLGDRGGDQPQH
TRBV20-1	TRBJ1-5	NA	SATPRTGIHQPQH
TRBV15	TRBJ2-4	NA	ATSRDRGTDIQY
TRBV3-1	TRBJ2-5	few	ASSQNMGLTKY
TRBV4-2	TRBJ1-4	NA	ASSQEGGSTNEKLF
TRBV7-6	TRBJ2-5	once	ASSLSQGTSQETQY
TRBV29-1	TRBJ1-5	NA	SVEDRAGQPQH
TRBV20-1	TRBJ2-5	few	RARMTGLETQY
TRBV11-2	TRBJ1-3	few	ASSGGRGIVSGNTIY
TRBV5-1	TRBJ2-1	few	ASSLVGTSGSYNEQF
TRBV24-1	TRBJ1-3	NA	ATSDLSRDTDSGNTIY
TRBV10-3	TRBJ2-2	many	AISDPGTTNTGELF
TRBV15	TRBJ2-1	NA	ATSRDVGIHNEQF
TRBV12-3/TRBV12-4	TRBJ2-5	NA	ASSFSVGDRETQY
TRBV7-2	TRBJ2-6	NA	ASSLVAVLSGANVLT
TRBV24-1	TRBJ1-5	NA	ATSGDRSNQPQH